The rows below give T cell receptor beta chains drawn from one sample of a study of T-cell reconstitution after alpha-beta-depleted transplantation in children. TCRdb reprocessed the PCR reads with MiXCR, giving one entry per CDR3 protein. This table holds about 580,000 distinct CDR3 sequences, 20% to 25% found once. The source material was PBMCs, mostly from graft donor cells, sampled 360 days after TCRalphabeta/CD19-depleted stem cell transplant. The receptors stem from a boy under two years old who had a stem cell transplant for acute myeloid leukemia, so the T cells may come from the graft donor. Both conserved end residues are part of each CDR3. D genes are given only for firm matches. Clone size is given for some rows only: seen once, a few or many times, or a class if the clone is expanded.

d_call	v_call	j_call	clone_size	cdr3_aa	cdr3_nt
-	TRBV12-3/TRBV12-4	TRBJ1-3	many	CASSVGGLRGNTIYF	TGTGCCAGCAGTGTAGGGGGTTTGCGTGGAAACACCATATATTTT
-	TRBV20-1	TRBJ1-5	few	CSARVGRQPQHF	TGCAGTGCTAGAGTCGGGAGACAGCCCCAGCATTTT
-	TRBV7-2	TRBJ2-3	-	CASSLGALGGSTDTQYF	TGTGCCAGCAGCTTAGGGGCCCTAGGGGGTAGCACAGATACGCAGTATTTT
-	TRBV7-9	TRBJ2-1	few	CASSLVRTGGAYNEQFF	TGTGCCAGCAGCTTAGTCCGGACAGGAGGGGCCTACAATGAGCAGTTCTTC
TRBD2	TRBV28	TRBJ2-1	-	CASSFGVAGAGQFF	TGTGCCAGCAGTTTCGGGGTAGCGGGGGCAGGTCAGTTCTTC
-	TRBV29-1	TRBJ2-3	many	CSVPQTRHLGTDTQYF	TGCAGCGTTCCCCAAACCCGACATTTGGGCACAGATACGCAGTATTTT
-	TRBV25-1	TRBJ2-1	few	CASSEGISNEQFF	TGTGCCAGCAGTGAGGGTATAAGCAATGAGCAGTTCTTC
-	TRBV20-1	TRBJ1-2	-	CSASTETRSGYTF	TGCAGTGCTAGTACTGAGACAAGAAGTGGCTACACCTTC
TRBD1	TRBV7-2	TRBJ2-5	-	CASTSRTGSETQYF	TGTGCCAGCACCTCAAGGACAGGGTCAGAGACCCAGTACTTC
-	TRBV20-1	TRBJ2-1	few	CSAARNALYNEQFF	TGCAGTGCTGCCCGAAATGCCCTTTACAATGAGCAGTTCTTC
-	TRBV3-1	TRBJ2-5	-	CASSQDARQRQETQYF	TGTGCCAGCAGCCAAGATGCCCGACAGAGACAAGAGACCCAGTACTTC
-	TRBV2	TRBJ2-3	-	CASKASNSNTQYF	TGTGCCAGCAAGGCGAGTAACTCAAATACGCAGTATTTT